This passage covers 16 T cell receptor beta chains from one sample sequenced in a study of shared clonotypes between healthy human individuals. Sequencing was performed with immunoSEQ multiplex PCR; in TCRdb, only in-frame clones are kept and a portion is missing. The data show about 2.4 million clones, more than 85% seen once. The sequenced material came from naive CD4+ T cells from PBMCs. The subset was: CD45RA+ positively selected. All receptors come from a man aged 18 to 29 in good health. Some clones in this sample may be carry-over from other donors' samples.

This sequence joins TRBV28 and TRBJ2-1; 13 nucleotides agree with TRBD2. The CDR3 is 20 residues long. Per the germline V gene, CDR1 is MDHEN and CDR2 is SYDVKM. V lost 5 bases, J lost 0 bases, and 13 bases stayed unmatched. The CDR3 spells CASSTQPGGLAGISYNEQFF. The CDR3 nucleotides are TGTGCCAGCAGTACTCAGCCGGGGGGACTAGCGGGAATCTCCTACAATGAGCAGTTCTTC. Supplemented by reference TRBV28 and TRBJ2-1, the full variable domain reads DVKVTQSSRYLVKRTGEKVFLECVQDMDHENMFWYRQDPGLGLRLIYFSYDVKMKEKGDIPEGYSVSREKKERFSLILESASTNQTSMYLCASSTQPGGLAGISYNEQFFGPGTRLTVL.

The genes are TRBV29-1 and TRBJ2-7; the match to TRBD1 covers 7 bases. The CDR3 consists of 15 residues. V lost 6 bases and J lost 4; bases outside the gene matches: 15. Germline CDR1 and CDR2: SQVTM and ANQGSEA. In DNA, the CDR3 is TGCAGCGTCGGCGAGGGGGCTCAGTGGGCGTACGAGCAGTACTTC. Translating it yields CSVGEGAQWAYEQYF.

The gene calls are TRBV7-2 and TRBJ1-1; the D is unclear. CDR3 length equals 15 residues. V gave up 5 bases and J gave up 1 base, with 14 bases separating them. The V gene's germline CDR1 is SGHTA and CDR2 FQGNSA. Here the CDR3 reads CASSPELVRNTEAFF. In DNA, the CDR3 is TGTGCCAGCAGCCCCGAGTTAGTACGGAACACTGAAGCTTTCTTT. The full variable domain, in which reference TRBV7-2 and TRBJ1-1 provide the parts outside the CDR3, is GAGVSQSPSNKVTEKGKDVELRCDPISGHTALYWYRQSLGQGLEFLIYFQGNSAPDKSGLPSDRFSAERTGGSVSTLTIQRTQQEDSAVYLCASSPELVRNTEAFFGQGTRLTVV.

The V gene is TRBV7-3, the J gene TRBJ1-2; D is ambiguous. This CDR3 has 14 residues. Deletions cut 2 bases from V and 7 bases from J, with 14 bases between. Germline loops: CDR1 SGHTA, CDR2 FQGTGA. The CDR3 protein is CASSLYGISSGYTF. CDR3 DNA sequence: TGTGCCAGCAGCTTATACGGCATTAGCTCTGGCTACACCTTC.

The rearrangement links TRBV28 to TRBJ2-2, with D perhaps assigned TRBD1 or TRBD2 (5 bases each). There are 15 residues in the CDR3. Germline V gene data show CDR1 as MDHEN and CDR2 as SYDVKM. Trimming took 6 bases from V and 4 from J, leaving 15 bases between them. CDR3 amino acids: CASRIIGTTTGELFF. CDR3 DNA sequence: TGTGCCAGCAGGATAATAGGGACCACCACCGGGGAGCTGTTTTTT. Based on the CDR3 plus reference TRBV28 and TRBJ2-2, the full variable domain is DVKVTQSSRYLVKRTGEKVFLECVQDMDHENMFWYRQDPGLGLRLIYFSYDVKMKEKGDIPEGYSVSREKKERFSLILESASTNQTSMYLCASRIIGTTTGELFFGEGSRLTVL.

The chain employs TRBV9 and TRBJ2-3; either TRBD1 or TRBD2 may supply D (5 bases each). Germline V gene sequence: CDR1 SGDLS, CDR2 YYNGEE. This CDR3 spans 16 amino acids. With 4 bases removed from V and 0 bases from J, the gap between germline ends came to 15 bases. This CDR3 reads CASSQAGLASTDTQYF. DNA of the CDR3: TGTGCCAGCAGCCAAGCAGGGCTAGCCAGCACAGATACGCAGTATTTT.

The CDR3 loop reads CATSRGLGTANEQFF. CDR3 sequence (DNA): TGTGCCACCAGCAGAGGGTTGGGGACGGCCAATGAGCAGTTCTTC. This chain joins TRBV15 and TRBJ2-1, with D perhaps given as TRBD1 or TRBD2 (5 bases each). From germline, CDR1 is LNHNV and CDR2 YYDKDF (reference sequence). The CDR3 is made up of 15 amino acids. Trimming pared 1 base from V and 6 bases from J, leaving 13 bases between.

With respect to this clone: In the same sample, other DNA sequences code for this CDR3. The V gene is TRBV7-3, the J gene TRBJ2-1; 7 nucleotides line up with TRBD2. The germline V gene encodes CDR1 SGHTA and CDR2 FQGTGA. J gave up 7 bases and V 4 bases, and 4 bases lay outside the gene matches. The CDR3 has 13 amino acids. DNA for the CDR3: TGTGCCAGCAGCTCCTCCGGGGGGAATGAGCAGTTCTTC. Residues: CASSSSGGNEQFF.

V gene TRBV6-1 combines with J gene TRBJ1-1; D is uncertain. Trimming took off 2 bases at V and 5 bases at J, with 24 bases between the two ends. Germline assignment: CDR1 MNHNS and CDR2 SASEGT. The CDR3 has 18 amino acids. CDR3 residues: CASSETIPLGIRRTEAFF. The CDR3 DNA follows: TGTGCCAGCAGTGAAACGATCCCTCTAGGGATAAGAAGGACTGAAGCTTTCTTT.

The V gene is TRBV30, the J gene TRBJ2-7, with D perhaps given as TRBD1 or TRBD2 (5 bases each). This CDR3 has 13 amino acids. Germline-derived CDR1 and CDR2 are GTSNPN and SVGIG (reference sequence). V dropped 5 bases and J dropped 6 bases, with 17 bases sitting between them. In DNA, the CDR3 is TGTGCCTGGGCAGGGACGGTAGAAGGCGAGCAGTACTTC. Protein: CAWAGTVEGEQYF.

This sequence joins TRBV14 and TRBJ2-3; D could derive from TRBD1 or TRBD2 (7 bases each). The CDR3 is made up of 18 amino acids. Trimming left V 0 bases short and J 2 bases short, with 18 bases between. CDR1 and CDR2 (germline): SGHDN, FVKESK. The CDR3 is CASSQDREAGGNTDTQYF. In DNA form, the CDR3 reads TGTGCCAGCAGCCAAGATCGGGAGGCAGGGGGGAACACAGATACGCAGTATTTT.

The V call is TRBV7-3, the J call TRBJ2-3, with a possible D match to TRBD1 (5 bases). Germline values: CDR1 SGHTA, CDR2 FQGTGA. The CDR3 contains 13 residues. V was shortened by 5 bases and J by 6 bases, with 12 bases between the two germline ends. CDR3 sequence reads: CASSKGVSDTQYF. Written as DNA, the CDR3 is TGTGCCAGCAGCAAAGGGGTTTCGGATACGCAGTATTTT.

The chain recombines TRBV28 with TRBJ2-3, with TRBD1 as a possible D gene (6 bases). Germline V gene lookup returns CDR1 MDHEN and CDR2 SYDVKM. Trimming removed 6 bases at V and 0 bases at J, with 19 bases between. This CDR3 has 17 amino acids. The CDR3 loop is CASRQLQGLASTDTQYF. CDR3 in DNA: TGTGCCAGCAGACAACTCCAGGGGTTGGCTAGCACAGATACGCAGTATTTT.

This clone was recorded once. CDR3 nucleotides: TGTGCCAGCAGTGACGGGGCGGGAGGGCCGAGGGAGCAGTTCTTC. The encoded protein is CASSDGAGGPREQFF. The rearrangement joins TRBV6-4 to TRBJ2-1, with 9 nucleotides matching TRBD2. This CDR3 comprises 15 residues. With V trimmed by 2 bases and J by 10 bases, 9 bases remained unmatched. The germline CDR1 and CDR2 sequences are MRHNA and SNTAGT.

J is TRBJ2-1 and V is TRBV28; 9 bases match TRBD1. This CDR3 has 16 amino acids. From germline, CDR1 is MDHEN and CDR2 SYDVKM. V was clipped by 2 bases and J by 7 bases; unmatched bases: 9. CDR3 region: CASSLMGQGKGNEQFF. The DNA for the CDR3 is TGTGCCAGCAGTTTAATGGGACAGGGCAAGGGGAATGAGCAGTTCTTC.

V and J are TRBV5-5 and TRBJ2-4; D may be TRBD2 (5 bases). CDR3 length equals 19 residues. Germline CDR1 reads SGHKS; CDR2 reads YYEKEE (reference sequence). The V end was cut by 2 bases, the J end by 1 base, with 22 bases between. CDR3 sequence (DNA): TGTGCCAGCAGCTTAACCCAGACTACACTAAGGAGGGCCAAAAACATTCAGTACTTC. The encoded protein is CASSLTQTTLRRAKNIQYF.